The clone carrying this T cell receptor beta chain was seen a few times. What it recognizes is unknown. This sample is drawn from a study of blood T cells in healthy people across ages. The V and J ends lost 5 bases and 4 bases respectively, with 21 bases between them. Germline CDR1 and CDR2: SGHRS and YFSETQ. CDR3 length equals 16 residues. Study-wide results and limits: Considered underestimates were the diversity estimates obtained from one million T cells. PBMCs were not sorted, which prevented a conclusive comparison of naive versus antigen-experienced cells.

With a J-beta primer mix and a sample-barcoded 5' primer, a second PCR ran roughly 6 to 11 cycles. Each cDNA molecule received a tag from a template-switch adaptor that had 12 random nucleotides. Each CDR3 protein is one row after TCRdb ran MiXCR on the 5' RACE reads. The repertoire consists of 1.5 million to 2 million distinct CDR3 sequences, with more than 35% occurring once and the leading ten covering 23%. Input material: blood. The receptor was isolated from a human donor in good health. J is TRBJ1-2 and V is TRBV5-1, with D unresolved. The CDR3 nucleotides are TGCGCCAGCAGAAGAGGAACAGCGTTGCGAATCTATGGCTACACCTTC. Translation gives CASRRGTALRIYGYTF.